This is a list of T cell receptor beta chains from one sample in a study of blood T cell repertoires in COVID-19. Clones were read by immunoSEQ multiplex PCR, and TCRdb kept only the in-frame ones, dropping some. The sample shows approximately 190,000 clones, approximately 80% of them seen only once. The sequencing input was peripheral blood. These receptor sequences come from a human donor in a cohort sampled during active COVID-19. Both conserved end residues are part of each CDR3. The order of the fields is D gene, V gene, J gene, clone size, CDR3 DNA, CDR3 protein. A D gene is named only where the DNA matches it firmly. Only some rows state a clone size, as once, few, many or a class for expanded clones.

d_gene: TRBD2; v_gene: TRBV14; j_gene: TRBJ2-2; abundance: -; CDR3nt: TGTGCCAGCAGCCAAGTTAGGGTAGGGGGGACTAGCGGGGACACCGGGGAGCTGTTTTTT; CDR3aa: CASSQVRVGGTSGDTGELFF
d_gene: TRBD2; v_gene: TRBV10-1; j_gene: TRBJ2-3; abundance: few; CDR3nt: TGCGCCAGCAGTGAGTCTGAGCGGGGGACAGATACGCAGTATTTT; CDR3aa: CASSESERGTDTQYF
d_gene: -; v_gene: TRBV10-3; j_gene: TRBJ2-2; abundance: -; CDR3nt: TGTGCCATCAGTGAGACGGGACAGAACACCGGGGAGCTGTTTTTT; CDR3aa: CAISETGQNTGELFF
d_gene: TRBD1; v_gene: TRBV2; j_gene: TRBJ1-2; abundance: -; CDR3nt: TGTGCCAGCAGTCCCGGACAGGGCGGGTATCTCTATGGCTACACCTTC; CDR3aa: CASSPGQGGYLYGYTF
d_gene: -; v_gene: TRBV2; j_gene: TRBJ2-5; abundance: once; CDR3nt: TGTGCCAGCAGCCCGTCGCGGGTTCGAGAGACCCAGTACTTC; CDR3aa: CASSPSRVRETQYF
d_gene: -; v_gene: TRBV6-2/TRBV6-3; j_gene: TRBJ2-1; abundance: -; CDR3nt: TGTGCCAGCAGCCAGCGGCGGAACAATGAGCAGTTCTTC; CDR3aa: CASSQRRNNEQFF
d_gene: -; v_gene: TRBV6-2/TRBV6-3; j_gene: TRBJ1-2; abundance: -; CDR3nt: TGTGCCAGCAGCCCTCGCCTTCACGGGGAGTATGGCTACACCTTC; CDR3aa: CASSPRLHGEYGYTF
d_gene: TRBD1; v_gene: TRBV6-4; j_gene: TRBJ1-1; abundance: -; CDR3nt: TGTGCCAGCAGGACGGACAGGGACATGAACACTGAAGCTTTCTTT; CDR3aa: CASRTDRDMNTEAFF
d_gene: -; v_gene: TRBV12-3/TRBV12-4; j_gene: TRBJ1-2; abundance: few; CDR3nt: TGTGCCAGCAGTCCACCAGTTGCGGAAGGCTACACCTTC; CDR3aa: CASSPPVAEGYTF
d_gene: -; v_gene: TRBV7-8; j_gene: TRBJ1-5; abundance: -; CDR3nt: TGTGCCAGCAGCTTAGCGCCGACAACCGGCAATCAGCCCCAGCATTTT; CDR3aa: CASSLAPTTGNQPQHF
d_gene: -; v_gene: TRBV28; j_gene: TRBJ1-5; abundance: -; CDR3nt: TGTGCCAGCAGTTTGTCAATCAGGGGTGCCAATCAGCCCCAGCATTTT; CDR3aa: CASSLSIRGANQPQHF
d_gene: TRBD1; v_gene: TRBV6-6; j_gene: TRBJ1-1; abundance: -; CDR3nt: TGTGCCAGCACCAGAGGGGGACAGCCGAACACTGAAGCTTTCTTT; CDR3aa: CASTRGGQPNTEAFF
d_gene: -; v_gene: TRBV3-1/TRBV3-2; j_gene: TRBJ1-4; abundance: -; CDR3nt: TGTGCCAGCAGCCAAGCCCACGTTACCGGGTGGTCTAATGAAAAACTGTTTTTT; CDR3aa: CASSQAHVTGWSNEKLFF
d_gene: -; v_gene: TRBV10-3; j_gene: TRBJ1-2; abundance: once; CDR3nt: TGTGCCATCAGTGACCAGGGCGGACCTAATGGCTACACCTTC; CDR3aa: CAISDQGGPNGYTF
d_gene: -; v_gene: TRBV14; j_gene: TRBJ2-1; abundance: -; CDR3nt: TGTGCCAGCAGCCAAGGGAGGGACAATGAGCAGTTCTTC; CDR3aa: CASSQGRDNEQFF
d_gene: TRBD2; v_gene: TRBV6-5; j_gene: TRBJ2-7; abundance: -; CDR3nt: TGTGCCAGCAGTAGGAGAGCGGGACTCCAGTACTTC; CDR3aa: CASSRRAGLQYF
d_gene: TRBD2; v_gene: TRBV10-1; j_gene: TRBJ2-2; abundance: -; CDR3nt: TGCGCCAGCAGTGGACGCCCCGGGACTAGGGACACCGGGGAGCTGTTTTTT; CDR3aa: CASSGRPGTRDTGELFF
d_gene: TRBD2; v_gene: TRBV28; j_gene: TRBJ2-5; abundance: -; CDR3nt: TGTGCCAGCAGGGGACTAGCGGCCTACCAAGAGACCCAGTACTTC; CDR3aa: CASRGLAAYQETQYF
d_gene: -; v_gene: TRBV5-5; j_gene: TRBJ2-3; abundance: -; CDR3nt: TGTGCCAGCAGCTTGCGGACTGCCGGCACAGATACGCAGTATTTT; CDR3aa: CASSLRTAGTDTQYF
d_gene: TRBD1; v_gene: TRBV7-2; j_gene: TRBJ1-4; abundance: -; CDR3nt: TGTGCCAGCAGCGAAAATCCGGGACAGGCTGAAAAACTGTTTTTT; CDR3aa: CASSENPGQAEKLFF
d_gene: -; v_gene: TRBV18; j_gene: TRBJ1-3; abundance: -; CDR3nt: TGTGCCAGCTCACCTCTCCGGCTAGGCTCTGGAAACACCATATATTTT; CDR3aa: CASSPLRLGSGNTIYF
d_gene: -; v_gene: TRBV4-1; j_gene: TRBJ1-2; abundance: once; CDR3nt: TGCGCCAGCAGCCAACCTCTTACAGGGTATGGCTACACCTTC; CDR3aa: CASSQPLTGYGYTF
d_gene: -; v_gene: TRBV6-5; j_gene: TRBJ1-4; abundance: -; CDR3nt: TGTGCCAGCAGTTACGTGCCCGGGTGGATCCTGTTTTTT; CDR3aa: CASSYVPGWILFF
d_gene: -; v_gene: TRBV9; j_gene: TRBJ1-2; abundance: -; CDR3nt: TGTGCCAGCCGCCGGGTGTATGGCTACACCTTC; CDR3aa: CASRRVYGYTF
d_gene: -; v_gene: TRBV10-2; j_gene: TRBJ1-5; abundance: -; CDR3nt: TGCGCCAGCAGGGGGACTACAGGTTCCAATCAGCCCCAGCATTTT; CDR3aa: CASRGTTGSNQPQHF
d_gene: -; v_gene: TRBV4-1; j_gene: TRBJ2-2; abundance: -; CDR3nt: TGCGCCAGCAGCCAAACCAGGGCCGGGGAGCTGTTTTTT; CDR3aa: CASSQTRAGELFF
d_gene: TRBD1; v_gene: TRBV5-1; j_gene: TRBJ2-3; abundance: -; CDR3nt: TGCGCCAGCACCGGACAGGGGGCTACGACAGATACGCAGTATTTT; CDR3aa: CASTGQGATTDTQYF
d_gene: TRBD1; v_gene: TRBV10-3; j_gene: TRBJ1-5; abundance: -; CDR3nt: TGTGCCATCAGAGCCGGGACAGGGAATCAGCCCCAGCATTTT; CDR3aa: CAIRAGTGNQPQHF
d_gene: -; v_gene: TRBV5-4; j_gene: TRBJ1-2; abundance: -; CDR3nt: TGTGCCAGCAGCTTGGCAGGCGCTAATTATGGCTACACCTTC; CDR3aa: CASSLAGANYGYTF
d_gene: TRBD1; v_gene: TRBV27; j_gene: TRBJ1-6; abundance: once; CDR3nt: TGTGCCAGCAGTTTTGGACAGGGGGGCACCTATAATTCACCCCTCCACTTT; CDR3aa: CASSFGQGGTYNSPLHF